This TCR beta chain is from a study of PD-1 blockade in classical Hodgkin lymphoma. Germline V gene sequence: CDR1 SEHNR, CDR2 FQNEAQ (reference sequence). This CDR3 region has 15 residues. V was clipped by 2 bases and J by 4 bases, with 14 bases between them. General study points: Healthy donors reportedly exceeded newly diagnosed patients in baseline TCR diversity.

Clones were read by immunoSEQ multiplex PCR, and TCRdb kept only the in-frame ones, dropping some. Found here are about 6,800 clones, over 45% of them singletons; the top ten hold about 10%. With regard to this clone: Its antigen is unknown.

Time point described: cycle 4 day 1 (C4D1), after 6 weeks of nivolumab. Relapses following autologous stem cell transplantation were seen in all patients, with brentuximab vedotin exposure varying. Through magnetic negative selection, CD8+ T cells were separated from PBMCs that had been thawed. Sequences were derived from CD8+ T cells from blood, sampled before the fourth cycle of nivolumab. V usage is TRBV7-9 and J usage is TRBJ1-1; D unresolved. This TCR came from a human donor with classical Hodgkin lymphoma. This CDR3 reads CASSLTLVTGTEAFF. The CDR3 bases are TGTGCCAGCAGCTTAACGCTGGTGACTGGCACTGAAGCTTTCTTT.